This TCR beta chain was retrieved from a study of metastatic and nonmetastatic thyroid tumors (dated by TCRdb to about 2020). Regarding the research as a whole: Repertoires were compared across peripheral blood and tumor or nodule tissue samples from malignant and benign thyroid patients.

The study at large found these results: TCR beta diversity was reported as significantly higher in malignant tumors than in benign nodules, in both blood and tumor samples.

To note about this clone: It lacks a known antigen. No base qualities exist here, and no much larger clone lies one base off it.

Library preparation used PCR. Sequenced on an Illumina HiSeq 4000. High-throughput sequencing was used to profile the TCR beta-chain CDR3 region of each patient. For the original study's pipeline: Drawing on CDR3 differences between clinicopathological groups, the researchers built a classifier meant to tell apart patients with distant-metastatic papillary thyroid cancer. The Shannon index was used to assess repertoire diversity, and the Morisita-Horn index was used to assess tumor-blood repertoire similarity. TCRdb itself trimmed the public reads at Q25 with fastp, ran MiXCR and retained productive beta chains. The V and J calls here are based on TCRdb, not the publication. For this sample there are more than 20,000 clones; about a quarter appear just once. The top ten hold under 6.5% of the sample. Before undergoing thyroid surgery, none of the patients had been given any kind of treatment. Patient clinical samples collected from about 2011 to 2018 were retrospectively analysed using T-cell receptor beta sequencing.

Including the terminal cysteine and phenylalanine, the CDR3 comprises 13 residues. Kept here is only the CDR3 DNA, which spans 39 bases and is read in frame from base 1. CDR1 and CDR2 are read off the germline V gene (reference sequence) as DFQATT and SNEGSKA. V ends up 2 bases short and J 5 bases short, with an unmatched junction base count of 1. This receptor was obtained from a female donor with papillary thyroid cancer or a benign thyroid nodule (not recorded which). Some clones in this sample may be carry-over from other donors' samples. Recombination joined TRBV20-1 with TRBJ2-2, with 8 bases matching TRBD1. The sequenced sample was tumor tissue. The CDR3 in this case is CSARRQGTGELFF. The nucleotides read TGCAGTGCTAGAAGACAGGGGACCGGGGAGCTGTTTTTT.